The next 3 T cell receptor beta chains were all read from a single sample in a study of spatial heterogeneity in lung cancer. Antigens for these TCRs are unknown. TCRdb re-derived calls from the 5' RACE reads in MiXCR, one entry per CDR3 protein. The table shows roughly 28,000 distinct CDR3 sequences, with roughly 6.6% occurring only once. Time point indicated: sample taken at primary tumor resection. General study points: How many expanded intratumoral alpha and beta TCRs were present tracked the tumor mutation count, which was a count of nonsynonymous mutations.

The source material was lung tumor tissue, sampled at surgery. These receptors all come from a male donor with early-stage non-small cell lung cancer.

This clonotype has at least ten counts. For the CDR3, the DNA is TGTGCCAGCAGCTTATATGGGGCCGCAGATACGCAGTATTTT. It specifies CASSLYGAADTQYF. The rearrangement links TRBV7-2 to TRBJ2-3, with a tentative D call TRBD1 (5 bases). The CDR3 sequence is 14 residues long. CDR1 SGHTA and CDR2 FQGNSA come from the germline V gene. Trimming removed 2 bases at V and 4 bases at J, with 10 bases between.

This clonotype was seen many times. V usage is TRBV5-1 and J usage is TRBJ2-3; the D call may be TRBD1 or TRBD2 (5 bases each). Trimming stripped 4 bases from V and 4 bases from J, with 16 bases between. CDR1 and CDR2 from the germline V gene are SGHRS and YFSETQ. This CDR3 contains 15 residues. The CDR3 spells CASSVGTANSDTQYF. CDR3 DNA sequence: TGCGCCAGCAGCGTAGGGACGGCAAATTCAGATACGCAGTATTTT.

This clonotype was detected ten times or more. The CDR3, as DNA: TGTGCCAGCAGCGTAGGGTTCGGGGAGAGCTCCTACGAGCAGTACTTC. The encoded protein is CASSVGFGESSYEQYF. The chain carries TRBV9 and TRBJ2-7; possible D gene TRBD2, 5 bases. Per the germline V gene, CDR1 is SGDLS and CDR2 is YYNGEE. The CDR3 covers 16 residues. Between the trimmed V and J ends, which lost 0 bases and 0 bases, there was a span of 13 bases.